The 20 T cell receptor beta chains reported below all come from one sample, sequenced in a study of T-cell memory formation after mild COVID-19. One entry per CDR3 protein, called by TCRdb with MiXCR from the 5' RACE reads. The sample contains about half a million distinct CDR3 sequences, roughly 18% of which appear only once. The source material was PBMCs or a T cell subset sorted from them (not recorded which). The receptors were sampled from an adult woman who had mild COVID-19 (a few samples of this study predate the infection). Cell type and time point are not known.

This clonotype turned up a few times. The chain joins TRBV11-2 to TRBJ2-7; D could derive from TRBD1 or TRBD2 (5 bases each). V gave up 4 bases and J gave up 5 bases, with 9 bases separating them. The CDR3 is made up of 12 amino acids. Germline lookup yields CDR1 SGHAT and CDR2 FQNNGV. The CDR3 protein is CASSSGAHEQYF. CDR3 DNA sequence: TGTGCCAGCAGCTCCGGGGCTCACGAGCAGTACTTC.

This chain links TRBV7-6 with TRBJ2-5, with D maybe TRBD2 (6 bases). V was shortened by 2 bases and J by 0 bases, with 7 bases between the two germline ends. This CDR3 has 14 residues. CDR1 is SGHVS and CDR2 is FNYEAQ in the germline V gene. The DNA of the CDR3 is TGTGCCAGCAGCTTACTAGCGCACCAAGAGACCCAGTACTTC. Amino acid sequence: CASSLLAHQETQYF.

The chain is built from TRBV12-3 or TRBV12-4 and TRBJ1-2; 7 positions match TRBD1. This CDR3 is built from 15 residues. V shed 3 bases, J shed 1 base, and the junction held 5 bases outside the gene matches. The CDR3 DNA is TGTGCCAGCAGTTTCGGGCAGGGGGGTAACTATGGCTACACCTTC. It codes for CASSFGQGGNYGYTF.

This clonotype was counted a few times. The rearrangement joins TRBV3-1 to TRBJ2-7; perhaps TRBD1 as D (5 bases). The CDR3 totals 15 residues. Germline lookup yields CDR1 LGHDT and CDR2 YNNKEL (reference sequence). The V end was cut by 1 base, the J end by 2 bases, with 12 bases between. Here the CDR3 reads CASSQVGRRAYEQYF. CDR3 DNA sequence: TGTGCCAGCAGCCAAGTTGGGCGCAGGGCCTACGAGCAGTACTTC.

This clonotype was seen more than once but under ten times. The V call is TRBV3-1, the J call TRBJ1-2; D is ambiguous. Per germline, CDR1 LGHDT and CDR2 YNNKEL (reference sequence). The CDR3 loop spans 16 amino acids. Trimming pared 0 bases from V and 4 bases from J, leaving 15 bases between. CDR3 sequence (DNA): TGTGCCAGCAGCCAAGATATTCGTTCCTCAGGCTATGGCTACACCTTC. Encoded protein: CASSQDIRSSGYGYTF.

V usage is TRBV25-1 and J usage is TRBJ2-4; a possible D gene is TRBD1 (5 bases). CDR3 length equals 15 residues. V lost 4 bases and J 1 base, leaving 11 bases between the germline ends. CDR1 MGHDK and CDR2 SYGVNS come from the germline V gene. The CDR3 protein is CASSGRGIAKNIQYF. The CDR3 DNA sequence: TGTGCCAGCAGTGGTAGGGGTATTGCCAAAAACATTCAGTACTTC.

CDR3 protein: CASSLAGGNIQYF. The CDR3 DNA sequence: TGTGCCAGCAGCTTGGCCGGGGGAAACATTCAGTACTTC. The genes are TRBV5-6 and TRBJ2-4, with D tentatively TRBD2 (6 bases). Deletions cut 0 bases from V and 6 bases from J, with 7 bases between. Germline CDR1 and CDR2: SGHDT and YYEEEE. The CDR3 is 13 amino acids.

This clonotype was seen a handful of times. The chain carries TRBV12-3 or TRBV12-4 and TRBJ2-3, with 16 nucleotides matching TRBD2. The CDR3 is 19 amino acids. V shed 4 bases and J 3 bases; nucleotides not matched to a gene: 10. The CDR3 here is CASSSLGTSGGAVTDTQYF. The CDR3 bases are TGTGCCAGCAGTTCCCTAGGGACTAGCGGGGGGGCCGTAACAGATACGCAGTATTTT.

This clonotype has only a few counts. CDR3 loop: CSAGGVSYEQYF. In DNA form, the CDR3 reads TGCAGTGCGGGGGGCGTCTCCTACGAGCAGTACTTC. The rearrangement joins TRBV20-1 to TRBJ2-7; D is possibly TRBD1 or TRBD2 (6 bases each). Trimming shortened V by 6 bases and J by 0 bases, and 9 bases separated the two germline ends. This CDR3 has 12 residues. The germline V gene encodes CDR1 DFQATT and CDR2 SNEGSKA (reference sequence).

This clonotype was seen more than once but under ten times. V gene TRBV6-4 combines with J gene TRBJ2-1; TRBD2 matches 12 bases. Germline V CDR1 and CDR2: MRHNA, SNTAGT. Germline trimming cut 4 bases from V and 8 bases from J; bases unmatched to any gene: 9. The CDR3 spans 16 residues. CDR3 loop: CASSALAGGHSDEQFF. The CDR3 coding sequence is TGTGCCAGCAGTGCCCTAGCGGGGGGGCACTCGGATGAGCAGTTCTTC.

The J gene is TRBJ1-5, the V gene TRBV5-1, with D possibly matching TRBD1 (5 bases). The V gene's germline CDR1 is SGHRS and CDR2 YFSETQ. CDR3 size: 16 residues. V lost 0 bases and J lost 6, with 16 bases in between. For the CDR3, the DNA is TGCGCCAGCAGCTTGGCTCGGCGGAGGGGCGGTCAGCCCCAGCATTTT. It specifies CASSLARRRGGQPQHF.

This chain uses TRBV24-1 with TRBJ1-5; no clear D. CDR3 length: 14 residues. CDR1 KGHDR and CDR2 SFDVKD come from the germline V gene. Trimming took 6 bases from V and 0 from J, leaving 8 bases between them. CDR3 nucleotide sequence: TGTGCCACCAGTCAAGAATATAGCAATCAGCCCCAGCATTTT. Protein product: CATSQEYSNQPQHF.

The rearrangement links TRBV24-1 to TRBJ2-1; maybe TRBD1 (5 bases). The CDR3 extends over 16 amino acids. Germline loops: CDR1 KGHDR, CDR2 SFDVKD. Trimming stripped 0 bases from V and 1 base from J, with 9 bases between. The CDR3 spells CATSDLDSSSYNEQFF. The CDR3 DNA reads TGTGCCACCAGTGATTTGGACAGCTCGTCCTACAATGAGCAGTTCTTC.

The chain links TRBV6-2 or TRBV6-3 to TRBJ2-5, with D maybe TRBD2 (5 bases). Germline CDR1 and CDR2: MNHEY and SVGEGT. This CDR3 has 14 residues. V was shortened by 6 bases and J by 7 bases, with 18 bases between the two germline ends. CDR3 DNA: TGTGCCAGCAGCCCCGACGGCTATGCGGGGACCCAGTACTTC. Amino acids: CASSPDGYAGTQYF.

This clonotype was recorded a few times. For the CDR3, the DNA is TGTGCCAGCAGACGGGACGGCAAAGGGCCCCAGCATTTT. It translates to CASRRDGKGPQHF. The chain has TRBV12-3 or TRBV12-4 and TRBJ1-5, with a tentative D call TRBD1 (5 bases). Trimming removed 6 bases from V and 9 bases from J, with 15 bases in between. CDR3 size: 13 residues.

This clonotype was seen a few times. CDR3: CASSSGLASTYEQYF. DNA of the CDR3: TGTGCCAGCAGCTCGGGACTAGCGAGTACCTACGAGCAGTACTTC. The V and J genes are TRBV7-6 and TRBJ2-7; 10 nucleotides align to TRBD2. Germline CDR1 reads SGHVS; CDR2 reads FNYEAQ. V was pared by 4 bases and J by 2 bases, with 5 bases of the junction left unmatched. The CDR3 covers 15 residues.

The rearrangement uses TRBV20-1 and TRBJ2-1, with D tentatively TRBD1 or TRBD2 (5 bases each). CDR1 and CDR2 (germline): DFQATT, SNEGSKA (reference sequence). V was trimmed by 1 base and J by 0 bases, leaving 16 bases between them. The CDR3 spans 17 residues. CDR3 protein: CSARGRRGPSSYNEQFF. Here the CDR3 DNA reads TGCAGTGCTAGAGGCAGACGGGGCCCATCCTCCTACAATGAGCAGTTCTTC.

The rearrangement joins TRBV5-1 to TRBJ2-5; D possibly corresponds to TRBD1 (6 bases). V was cut by 3 bases and J by 7 bases, with 19 bases left in between. The CDR3 consists of 15 residues. In germline, CDR1 is SGHRS, CDR2 YFSETQ. The CDR3 here is CASSSGTSAKGTQYF. The CDR3 DNA follows: TGCGCCAGCAGCTCCGGGACATCCGCAAAGGGGACCCAGTACTTC.

A few counts support this clonotype. V usage is TRBV7-2 and J usage is TRBJ2-3, with D perhaps assigned TRBD1 or TRBD2 (5 bases each). Germline values: CDR1 SGHTA, CDR2 FQGNSA. The CDR3 covers 17 residues. The V end lost 5 bases, the J end lost 0 bases, and 18 bases lay between the germline ends. CDR3 sequence reads: CASSRGSTASSTDTQYF. Here the CDR3 DNA reads TGTGCCAGCAGCCGCGGGTCGACAGCGTCCAGCACAGATACGCAGTATTTT.

The V gene is TRBV2, the J gene TRBJ2-3, with a tentative D call TRBD2 (5 bases). CDR1 and CDR2 (germline): SNHLY, FYNNEI. The CDR3 is 15 amino acids. Trimming stripped 6 bases from V and 6 bases from J, with 19 bases between. This chain's CDR3 is CASSQEGRVGDTQYF. Here the CDR3 DNA reads TGTGCCAGCAGCCAAGAGGGTCGGGTGGGCGATACGCAGTATTTT.